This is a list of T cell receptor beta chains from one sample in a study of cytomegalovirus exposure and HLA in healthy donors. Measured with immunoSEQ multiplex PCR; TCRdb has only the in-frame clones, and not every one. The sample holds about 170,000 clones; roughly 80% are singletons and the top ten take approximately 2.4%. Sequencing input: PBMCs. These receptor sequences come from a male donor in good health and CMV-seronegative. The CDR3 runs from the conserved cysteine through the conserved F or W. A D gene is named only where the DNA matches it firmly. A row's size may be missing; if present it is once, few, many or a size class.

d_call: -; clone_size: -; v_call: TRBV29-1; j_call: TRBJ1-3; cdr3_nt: TGCAGCGTTGAAGAGGGAGGGAAGGGAAACACCATATATTTT; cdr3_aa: CSVEEGGKGNTIYF
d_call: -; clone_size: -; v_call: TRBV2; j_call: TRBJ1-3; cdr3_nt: TGTGCCAGCAGCATAGGACACTTGAGCTCTGGAAACACCATATATTTT; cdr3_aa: CASSIGHLSSGNTIYF
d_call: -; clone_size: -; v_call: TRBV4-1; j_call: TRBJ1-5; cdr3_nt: TGCGCCAGCAGCCCCTACCCGGGGGGCAATCAGCCCCAGCATTTT; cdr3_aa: CASSPYPGGNQPQHF
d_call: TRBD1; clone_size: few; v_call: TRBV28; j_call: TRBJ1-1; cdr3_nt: TGTGCCAGCAGTTATACAGGGGGATCACTGAACACTGAAGCTTTCTTT; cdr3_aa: CASSYTGGSLNTEAFF
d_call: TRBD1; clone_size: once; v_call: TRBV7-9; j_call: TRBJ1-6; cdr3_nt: TGTGCCAGCAGCTCAGGACAGGGTATCAATTCACCCCTCCACTTT; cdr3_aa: CASSSGQGINSPLHF
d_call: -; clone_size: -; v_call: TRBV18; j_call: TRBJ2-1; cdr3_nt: TGTGCCAGCTCACCCGTACAGGGAGGGAACAATGAGCAGTTCTTC; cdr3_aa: CASSPVQGGNNEQFF
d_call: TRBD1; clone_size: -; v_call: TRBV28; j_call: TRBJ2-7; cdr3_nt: TGTGCCAGCAGTATCACCGGGACAGGCACCTCCTACGAGCAGTACTTC; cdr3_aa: CASSITGTGTSYEQYF
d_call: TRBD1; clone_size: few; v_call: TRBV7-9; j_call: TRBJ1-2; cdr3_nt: TGTGCCAGCAGTTTACGGACAGGGGACTATGGCTACACCTTC; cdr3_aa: CASSLRTGDYGYTF
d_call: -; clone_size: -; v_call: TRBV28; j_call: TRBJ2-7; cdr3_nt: TGTGCCAGCAGTTCCCCCCTTAGCGGAGCTTTTCACTACGAGCAGTACTTC; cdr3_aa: CASSSPLSGAFHYEQYF
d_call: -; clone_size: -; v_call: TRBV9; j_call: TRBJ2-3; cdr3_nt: TGTGCCAGCAGCCGACAGGTGAGGGATACGCAGTATTTT; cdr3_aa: CASSRQVRDTQYF
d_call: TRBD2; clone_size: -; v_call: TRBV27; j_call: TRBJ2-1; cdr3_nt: TGTGCCAGCAGTTCGATTCTAGCGGGCTCCTACAATGAGCAGTTCTTC; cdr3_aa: CASSSILAGSYNEQFF
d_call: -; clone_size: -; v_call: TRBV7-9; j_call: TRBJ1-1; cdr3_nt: TGTTCCAGCAGCTTCGCCGGAGGGAACACTGAAGCTTTCTTT; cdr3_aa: CSSSFAGGNTEAFF
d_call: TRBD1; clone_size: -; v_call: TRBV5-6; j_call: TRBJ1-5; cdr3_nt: TGTGCCAGCAGCTTGGCGGGACAGGTTGTAAGTCAGCCCCAGCATTTT; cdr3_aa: CASSLAGQVVSQPQHF
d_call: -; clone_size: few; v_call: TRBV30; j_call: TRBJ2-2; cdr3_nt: TGTGCCTGGAGTGTAACAGGGAATGGGGAGCTGTTTTTT; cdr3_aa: CAWSVTGNGELFF
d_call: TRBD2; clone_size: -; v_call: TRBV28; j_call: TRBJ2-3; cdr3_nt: TGTGCCAGCAGGCCGGCTAGCGGGGGCACAGATACGCAGTATTTT; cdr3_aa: CASRPASGGTDTQYF
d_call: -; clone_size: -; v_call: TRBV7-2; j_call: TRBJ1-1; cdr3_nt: TGTGCCAGCAGCTTAGGGGCCGACGGGGGTGAAGCTTTCTTT; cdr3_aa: CASSLGADGGEAFF
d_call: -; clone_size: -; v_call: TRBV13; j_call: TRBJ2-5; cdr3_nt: TGTGCCAGCAGCTCCATTGGGGGGCAAGAGACCCAGTACTTC; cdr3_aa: CASSSIGGQETQYF
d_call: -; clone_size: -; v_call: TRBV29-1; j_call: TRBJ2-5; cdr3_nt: TGCAGCCCCTGGCCATCGGAGACCCAGTACTTC; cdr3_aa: CSPWPSETQYF
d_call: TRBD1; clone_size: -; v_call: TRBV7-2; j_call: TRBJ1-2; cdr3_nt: TGTGCCAGCAGCTTCCCGACAGGGCGAGGCTACACCTTC; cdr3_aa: CASSFPTGRGYTF
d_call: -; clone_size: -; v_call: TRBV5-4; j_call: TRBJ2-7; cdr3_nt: TGTGCCAGCAGCCTTGACAGAGCCTACGAGCAGTACTTC; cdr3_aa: CASSLDRAYEQYF
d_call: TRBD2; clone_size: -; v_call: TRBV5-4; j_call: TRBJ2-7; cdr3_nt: TGTGCCAGCAGCTTACCGGGACTAGCGGGCGTCTCCTACGAGCAGTACTTC; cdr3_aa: CASSLPGLAGVSYEQYF
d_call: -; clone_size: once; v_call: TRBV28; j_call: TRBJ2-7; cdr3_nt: TGTGCCAGCACCATACGGGAACCCTACGAGCAGTACTTC; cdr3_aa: CASTIREPYEQYF
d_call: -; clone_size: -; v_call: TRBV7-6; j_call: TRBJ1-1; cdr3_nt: TGTGCCAGCAGCCCGACAGACTGGAACACTGAAGCTTTCTTT; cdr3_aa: CASSPTDWNTEAFF
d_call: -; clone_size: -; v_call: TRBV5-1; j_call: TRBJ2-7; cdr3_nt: TGCGCCAGCAGCAACCCCGGTGTGGGGGGCTACGAGCAGTACTTC; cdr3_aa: CASSNPGVGGYEQYF
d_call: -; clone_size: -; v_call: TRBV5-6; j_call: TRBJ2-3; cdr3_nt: TGTGCCAGCACCTGGGACTCGCGGGACACAGATACGCAGTATTTT; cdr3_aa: CASTWDSRDTDTQYF
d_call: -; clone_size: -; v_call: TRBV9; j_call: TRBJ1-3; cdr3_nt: TGTGCCAGCAGCGAAGGGGGTTCAGGAAACACCATATATTTT; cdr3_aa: CASSEGGSGNTIYF
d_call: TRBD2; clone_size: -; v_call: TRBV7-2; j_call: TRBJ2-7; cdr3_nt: TGTGCCAGCAGCTCAGAGAGCGGGGGTTTTACCTACGAGCAGTACTTC; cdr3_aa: CASSSESGGFTYEQYF
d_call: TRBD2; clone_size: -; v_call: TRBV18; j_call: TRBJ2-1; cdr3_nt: TGTGCCAGCTCACCAGAACCCCGGGAGGGCCAGTTCTTC; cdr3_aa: CASSPEPREGQFF
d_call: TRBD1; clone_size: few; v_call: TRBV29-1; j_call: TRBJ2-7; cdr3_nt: TGCAGCGTTGAGGGACAGGGGATGTCCGAGCAGTACTTC; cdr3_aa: CSVEGQGMSEQYF
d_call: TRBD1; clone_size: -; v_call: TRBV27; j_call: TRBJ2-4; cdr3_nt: TGTGCCAGCAGTTTCACAGGGGCACTAGCCAAAAACATTCAGTACTTC; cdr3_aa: CASSFTGALAKNIQYF
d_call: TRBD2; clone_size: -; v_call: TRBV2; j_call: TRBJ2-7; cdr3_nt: TGTGCCAGCAAGGTCGGTGCTAGCGGGGGCTCCTACGAGCAGTACTTC; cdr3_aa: CASKVGASGGSYEQYF
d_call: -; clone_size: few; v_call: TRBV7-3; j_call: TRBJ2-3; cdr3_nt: TGTGCCAGCAGCTTAATGACTCCTACAGATACGCAGTATTTT; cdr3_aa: CASSLMTPTDTQYF
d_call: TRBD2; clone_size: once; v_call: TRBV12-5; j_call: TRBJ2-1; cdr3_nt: TGTGCTAGTGGCAGAAGCGGGGGGGCAGCAAATGAGCAGTTCTTC; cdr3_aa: CASGRSGGAANEQFF
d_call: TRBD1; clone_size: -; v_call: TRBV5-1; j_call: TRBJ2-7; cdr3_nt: TGCGCCAGCAGCTTGAAGGGGGCCTCCTACGAGCAGTACTTC; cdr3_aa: CASSLKGASYEQYF
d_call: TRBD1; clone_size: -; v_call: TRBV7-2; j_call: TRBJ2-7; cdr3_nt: TGTGCCAGCAGCGCCCATAGGGGGCCCTACGAGCAGTACTTC; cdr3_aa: CASSAHRGPYEQYF
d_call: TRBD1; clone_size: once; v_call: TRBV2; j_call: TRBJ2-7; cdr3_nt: TGTGCCAGCAGCCCAGACAGGGGGCTCTACGAGCAGTACTTC; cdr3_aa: CASSPDRGLYEQYF
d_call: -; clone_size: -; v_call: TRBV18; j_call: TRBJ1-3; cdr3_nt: TGTGCCAGCTCCCCATCGGGGGGCATCCTCTCTGGAAACACCATATATTTT; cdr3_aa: CASSPSGGILSGNTIYF
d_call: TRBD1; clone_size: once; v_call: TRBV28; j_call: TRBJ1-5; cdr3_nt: TGTGCCAGCAGTCGGACAGGGCCCAATCAGCCCCAGCATTTT; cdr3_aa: CASSRTGPNQPQHF
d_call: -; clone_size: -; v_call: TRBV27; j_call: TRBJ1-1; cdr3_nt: TGTGCCAGCAGTTTGGGTAGGGACTACACTGAAGCTTTCTTT; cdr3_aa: CASSLGRDYTEAFF
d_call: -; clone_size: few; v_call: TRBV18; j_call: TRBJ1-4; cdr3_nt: TGTGCCAGCTCACCGGGAGGGCAGGGTGAAAAACTGTTTTTT; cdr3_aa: CASSPGGQGEKLFF
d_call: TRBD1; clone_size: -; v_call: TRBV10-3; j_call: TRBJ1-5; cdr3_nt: TGTGCCATCAGTGAGGGACAGGGCTATCAGCCCCAGCATTTT; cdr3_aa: CAISEGQGYQPQHF
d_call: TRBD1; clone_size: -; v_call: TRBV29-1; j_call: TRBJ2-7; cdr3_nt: TGCAGCGTTGTTGGGACAGGGGAGCCCTACGAGCAGTACTTC; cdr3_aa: CSVVGTGEPYEQYF
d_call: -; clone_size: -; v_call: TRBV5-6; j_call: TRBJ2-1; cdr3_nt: TGTGCCAGCAGCTTGGATTTCGGACAACAGAATTTATACAATGAGCAGTTCTTC; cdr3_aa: CASSLDFGQQNLYNEQFF
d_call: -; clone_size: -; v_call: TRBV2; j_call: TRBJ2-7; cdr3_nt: TGTGCCAGCAGCCCCAGCTCCTACGAGCAGTACTTC; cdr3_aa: CASSPSSYEQYF
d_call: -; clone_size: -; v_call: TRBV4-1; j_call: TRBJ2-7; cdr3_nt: TGCGCCAGCAGCCAAGATCAGGGCCCATTCGAGCAGTACTTC; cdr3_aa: CASSQDQGPFEQYF
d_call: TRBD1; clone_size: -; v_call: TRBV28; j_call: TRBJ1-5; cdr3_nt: TGTGCCAGCATGCCGGGACAGGGCACTCTTAGCAATCAGCCCCAGCATTTT; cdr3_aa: CASMPGQGTLSNQPQHF
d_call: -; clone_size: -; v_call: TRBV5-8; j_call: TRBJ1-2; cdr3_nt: TGTGCCAGCAGCTTGGGGACTCATAACTATGGCTACACCTTC; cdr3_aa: CASSLGTHNYGYTF
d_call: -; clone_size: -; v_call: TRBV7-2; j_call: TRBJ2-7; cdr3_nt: TGTGCCAGCAGCCCCCCTAGGGGGACGCGCTACGAGCAGTACTTC; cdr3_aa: CASSPPRGTRYEQYF
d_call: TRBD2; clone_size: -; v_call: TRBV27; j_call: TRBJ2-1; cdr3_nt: TGTGCCAGCCGAACCGGGGGGAACAATGAGCAGTTCTTC; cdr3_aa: CASRTGGNNEQFF
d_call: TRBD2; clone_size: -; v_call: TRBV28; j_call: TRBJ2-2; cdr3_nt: TGTGCCAGCAGTAACCCAGATCCCGGGACTAGCGGGGGGGCGAACACCGGGGAGCTGTTTTTT; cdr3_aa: CASSNPDPGTSGGANTGELFF
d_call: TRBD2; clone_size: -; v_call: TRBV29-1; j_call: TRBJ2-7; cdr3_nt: TGCAGCGTTGATCCCAGCGGGAGGGCCCACGAGCAGTACTTC; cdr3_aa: CSVDPSGRAHEQYF
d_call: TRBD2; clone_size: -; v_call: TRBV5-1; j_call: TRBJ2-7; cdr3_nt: TGCGCCAGCAGCCTGGGACTAGCGGGATTAACCGAGCAGTACTTC; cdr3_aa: CASSLGLAGLTEQYF
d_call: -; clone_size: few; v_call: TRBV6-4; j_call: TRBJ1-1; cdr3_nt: TGTGCCAGCAGTGACTCGTCAGGGGCGGCTGAAGCTTTCTTT; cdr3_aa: CASSDSSGAAEAFF
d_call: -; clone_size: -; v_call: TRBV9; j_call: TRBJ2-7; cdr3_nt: TGTGCCAGCGGGTCGGGATTACCCGCCTACGAGCAGTACTTC; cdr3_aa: CASGSGLPAYEQYF
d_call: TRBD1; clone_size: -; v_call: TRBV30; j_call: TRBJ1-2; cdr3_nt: TGTGCCTGGAGCGGACAGGGAACAGAAGGCTATGGCTACACCTTC; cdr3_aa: CAWSGQGTEGYGYTF
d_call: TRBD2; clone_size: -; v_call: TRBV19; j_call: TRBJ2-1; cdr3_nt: TGTGCCAGTAGCACCTCGGAGGGGAGGGCCGGTCGTGAGCAGTTCTTC; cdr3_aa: CASSTSEGRAGREQFF
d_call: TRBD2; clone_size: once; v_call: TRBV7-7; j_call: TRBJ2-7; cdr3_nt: TGTGCTAGCAGCTCGGGACTAGCGGGAGCGGAAGAGCAGTACTTC; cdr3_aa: CASSSGLAGAEEQYF